This T cell receptor (beta chain) was profiled in a study of CD8+CD57+ T cells in acquired aplastic anemia. Looking at the study overall: When averaged, DNA from sorted CD4+ and CD8+ cells came to around 3 ug.

Concerning this clonotype: Its target is unknown.

Genomic DNA, the template, was used for profiling of the TCR beta VDJ and CDR3. TCRdb re-called the reads through MiXCR, storing one row per CDR3 protein. The sample carries more than 250,000 distinct CDR3 sequences, roughly 82% recorded once. CD8+CD57+ cell expansion, shown by flow cytometry, had occurred in the patients selected for sequencing. In all patients, the disease was severe acquired aplastic anemia. Blood sampling was performed on the patients, and none of them had received therapy by then. Study results and caveats: The same twenty-nine CD8+ CDR3 sequences occurred in patients and in controls.

The CDR3 spans 16 residues. CDR1 and CDR2 (germline): SEHNR, FQNEAQ (reference sequence). Trimming pared 3 bases from V and 4 bases from J, leaving 13 bases between. The chain links TRBV7-9 to TRBJ2-6, with no clear D. Sequencing input: sorted CD4+, CD8+, or CD8+CD57+ T cells (not recorded which) from PBMCs. This clonotype was obtained from a human donor with aplastic anemia. The CDR3 protein is CASSLVGRYGANVLTF. The CDR3, as DNA: TGTGCCAGCAGCTTGGTGGGTCGCTACGGGGCCAACGTCCTGACTTTC.